The present T cell receptor beta chain was sequenced within a study of cytomegalovirus exposure and HLA in healthy donors. 60 Vbeta and 13 Jbeta primers were used in PCR. Repertoires were generated with immunoSEQ multiplex PCR, while TCRdb's copy carries only in-frame clones and drops some. The sample data list about 41,000 clones. The CDR3 runs 16 residues. After removal of 3 bases from V and 6 bases from J, the junction contained 11 bases not matched to a gene. Germline CDR1 and CDR2: LGHNA and YNFKEQ. The sequence was obtained from a man in his thirties or forties in good health and CMV-seronegative. The sample was PBMCs. V and J are TRBV4-2 and TRBJ2-7; TRBD2 matches 10 bases. The CDR3 protein is CASSQTRGTSAPEQYF. The CDR3 region has the DNA TGTGCCAGCAGCCAGACGAGGGGGACTAGCGCACCCGAGCAGTACTTC.